This TCR beta chain was recovered during a study of T cell responses to AZD1222 COVID-19 vaccine. Study observations and caveats: Spike was spanned by vaccine-associated CD4 TCRs, with dominance at 160-218 and 743-854.

Profiled with immunoSEQ multiplex PCR; TCRdb holds only in-frame clones, not every one. This table holds about 60,000 clones, about 83% found once. This clone was seen just once. The antigen is undetermined. The CDR3 spans 14 residues. V dropped 4 bases and J dropped 5 bases, with 11 bases sitting between them. Germline V gene sequence: CDR1 LNHNV, CDR2 YYDKDF (reference sequence). The chain employs TRBV15 and TRBJ1-4; no reliable D call. The source is an adult who received the AZD1222 COVID-19 vaccine. This specimen was peripheral blood, taken 28 days after the second AZD1222 dose. Here the CDR3 reads CATSTPGRNEKLFF. Here the CDR3 DNA reads TGTGCCACCAGCACCCCTGGCCGGAATGAAAAACTGTTTTTT.